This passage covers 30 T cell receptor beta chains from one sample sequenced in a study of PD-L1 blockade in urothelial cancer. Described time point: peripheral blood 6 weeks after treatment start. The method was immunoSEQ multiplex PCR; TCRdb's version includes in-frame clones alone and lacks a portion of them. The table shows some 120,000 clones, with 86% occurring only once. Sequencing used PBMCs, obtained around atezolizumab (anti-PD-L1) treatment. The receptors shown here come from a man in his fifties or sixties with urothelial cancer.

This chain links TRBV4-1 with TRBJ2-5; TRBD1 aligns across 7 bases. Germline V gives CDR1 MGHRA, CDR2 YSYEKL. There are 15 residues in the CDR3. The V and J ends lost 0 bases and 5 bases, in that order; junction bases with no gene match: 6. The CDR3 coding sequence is TGCGCCAGCAGCCAAGATCGGACAGGTTGGGAGACCCAGTACTTC. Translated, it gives CASSQDRTGWETQYF.

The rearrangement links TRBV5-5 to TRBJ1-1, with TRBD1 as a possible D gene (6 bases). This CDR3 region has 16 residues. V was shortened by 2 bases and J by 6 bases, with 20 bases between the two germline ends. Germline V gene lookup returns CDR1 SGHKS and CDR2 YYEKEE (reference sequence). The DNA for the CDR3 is TGTGCCAGCAGCTTTGGGACATCCGGGGTTCAGTCTGAAGCTTTCTTT. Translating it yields CASSFGTSGVQSEAFF.

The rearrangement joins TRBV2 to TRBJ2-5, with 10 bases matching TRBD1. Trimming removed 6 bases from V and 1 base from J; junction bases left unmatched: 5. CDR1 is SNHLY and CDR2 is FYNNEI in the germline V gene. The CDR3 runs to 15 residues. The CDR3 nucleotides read TGTGCCAGCAGAGACAGGGGGCTCGGCCAAGAGACCCAGTACTTC. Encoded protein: CASRDRGLGQETQYF.

CDR3 DNA: TGTGCCAGCAGCTTCCAAGTTCCAGGTGGCTACACCTTC. Residues: CASSFQVPGGYTF. The J gene is TRBJ1-2, the V gene TRBV7-8; the D is unclear. V was pared by 3 bases and J by 7 bases, with 12 bases between. The CDR3 spans 13 residues. The germline V gene encodes CDR1 SGHVS and CDR2 FQNEAQ.

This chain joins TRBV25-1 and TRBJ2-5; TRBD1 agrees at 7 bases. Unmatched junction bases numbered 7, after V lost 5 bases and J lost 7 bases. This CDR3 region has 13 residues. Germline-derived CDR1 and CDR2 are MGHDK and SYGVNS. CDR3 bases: TGTGCCAGCAGTACAGGGGCTTTGGGGACCCAGTACTTC. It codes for CASSTGALGTQYF.

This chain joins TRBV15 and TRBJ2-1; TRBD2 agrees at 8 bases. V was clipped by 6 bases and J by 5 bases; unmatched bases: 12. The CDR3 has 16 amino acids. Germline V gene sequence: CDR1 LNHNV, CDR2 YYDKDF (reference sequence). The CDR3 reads CATRHRLAGLHNEQFF. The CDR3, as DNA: TGTGCCACCAGGCACAGATTAGCGGGACTCCACAATGAGCAGTTCTTC.

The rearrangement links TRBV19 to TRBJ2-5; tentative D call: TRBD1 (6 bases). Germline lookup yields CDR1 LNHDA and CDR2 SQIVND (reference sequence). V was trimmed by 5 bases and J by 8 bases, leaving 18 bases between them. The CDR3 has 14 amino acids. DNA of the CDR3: TGTGCCAGTAGTGGAGGACAGATGGGGGTCACCCAGTACTTC. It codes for CASSGGQMGVTQYF.

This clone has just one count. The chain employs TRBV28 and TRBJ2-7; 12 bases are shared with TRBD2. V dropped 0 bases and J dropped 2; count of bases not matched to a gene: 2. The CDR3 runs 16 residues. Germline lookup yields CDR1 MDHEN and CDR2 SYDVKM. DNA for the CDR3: TGTGCCAGCAGTTTATGGACTAGCGGGAGTACCTACGAGCAGTACTTC. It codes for CASSLWTSGSTYEQYF.

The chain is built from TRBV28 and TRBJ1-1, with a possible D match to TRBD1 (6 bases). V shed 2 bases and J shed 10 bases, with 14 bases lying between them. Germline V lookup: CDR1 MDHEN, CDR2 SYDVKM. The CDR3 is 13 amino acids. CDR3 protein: CASSLLGGAGAFF. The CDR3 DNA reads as TGTGCCAGCAGTTTACTCGGGGGGGCTGGAGCTTTCTTT.

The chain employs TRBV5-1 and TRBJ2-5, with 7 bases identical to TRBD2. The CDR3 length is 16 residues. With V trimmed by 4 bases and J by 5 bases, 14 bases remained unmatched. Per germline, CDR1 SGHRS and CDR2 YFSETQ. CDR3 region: CASSPLTSGGGETQYF. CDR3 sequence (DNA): TGCGCCAGCAGCCCGCTAACCTCGGGAGGTGGCGAGACCCAGTACTTC.

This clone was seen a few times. CDR3 loop: CASRDRGRHYNSPLHF. As DNA, the CDR3 is TGTGCCAGCAGGGACAGGGGTAGACACTATAATTCACCCCTCCACTTT. This rearrangement joins TRBV27 to TRBJ1-6, with 9 positions matching TRBD1. Germline CDR1 is MNHEY and CDR2 is SMNVEV (reference sequence). V lost 6 bases and J lost 3; bases outside the gene matches: 6. CDR3 length: 16 amino acids.

CDR3 amino acids: CASSASDRGYEQFF. As DNA, the CDR3 is TGTGCCAGCAGTGCGTCGGACAGGGGGTATGAGCAGTTCTTC. This chain uses TRBV28 with TRBJ2-1; 10 nucleotides match TRBD1. The germline V gene encodes CDR1 MDHEN and CDR2 SYDVKM. The CDR3 length is 14 residues. V trimming: 5 bases; J trimming: 8 bases; junction bases outside the gene matches: 6.

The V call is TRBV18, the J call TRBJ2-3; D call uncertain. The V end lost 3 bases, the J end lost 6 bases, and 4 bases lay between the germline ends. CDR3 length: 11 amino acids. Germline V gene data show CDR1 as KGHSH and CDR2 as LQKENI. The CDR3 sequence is CASSPMDTQYF. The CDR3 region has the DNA TGTGCCAGCTCACCCATGGATACGCAGTATTTT.

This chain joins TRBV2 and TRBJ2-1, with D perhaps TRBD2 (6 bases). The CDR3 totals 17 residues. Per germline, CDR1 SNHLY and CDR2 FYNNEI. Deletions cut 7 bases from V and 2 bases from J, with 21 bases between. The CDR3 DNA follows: TGTGCCAGCACTGGGGCCCCCGGGACTCAGGCCTACAATGAGCAGTTCTTC. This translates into CASTGAPGTQAYNEQFF. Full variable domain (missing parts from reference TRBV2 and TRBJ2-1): EPEVTQTPSHQVTQMGQEVILRCVPISNHLYFYWYRQILGQKVEFLVSFYNNEISEKSEIFDDQFSVERPDGSNFTLKIRSTKLEDSAMYFCASTGAPGTQAYNEQFFGPGTRLTVL.

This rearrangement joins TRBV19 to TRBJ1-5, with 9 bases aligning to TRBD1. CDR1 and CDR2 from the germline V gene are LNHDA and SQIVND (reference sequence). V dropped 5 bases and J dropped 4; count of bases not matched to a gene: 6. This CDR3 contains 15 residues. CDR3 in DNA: TGTGCCAGTAGTGGCAGCGGGACAGGGAATCAGCCCCAGCATTTT. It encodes CASSGSGTGNQPQHF.

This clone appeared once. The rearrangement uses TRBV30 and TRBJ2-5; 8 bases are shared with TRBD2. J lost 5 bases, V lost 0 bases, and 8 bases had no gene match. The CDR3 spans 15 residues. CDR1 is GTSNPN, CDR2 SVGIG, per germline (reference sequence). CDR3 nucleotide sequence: TGTGCCTGGAGTGTCGGAGCGGGAGTTCGGGAGACCCAGTACTTC. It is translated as CAWSVGAGVRETQYF.

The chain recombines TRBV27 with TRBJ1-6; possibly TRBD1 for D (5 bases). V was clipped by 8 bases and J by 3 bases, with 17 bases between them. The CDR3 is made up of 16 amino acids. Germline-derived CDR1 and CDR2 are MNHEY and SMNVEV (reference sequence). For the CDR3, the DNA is TGTGCCAGCGGGGGGGGAGGCTTAATCTATAATTCACCCCTCCACTTT. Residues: CASGGGGLIYNSPLHF.

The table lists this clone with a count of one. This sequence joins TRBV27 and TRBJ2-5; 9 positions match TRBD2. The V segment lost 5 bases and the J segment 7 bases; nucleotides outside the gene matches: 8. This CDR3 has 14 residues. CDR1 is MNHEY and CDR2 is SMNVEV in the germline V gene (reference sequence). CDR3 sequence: CASSPNGLALTQYF. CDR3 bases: TGTGCCAGCAGTCCAAATGGACTAGCGTTGACCCAGTACTTC.

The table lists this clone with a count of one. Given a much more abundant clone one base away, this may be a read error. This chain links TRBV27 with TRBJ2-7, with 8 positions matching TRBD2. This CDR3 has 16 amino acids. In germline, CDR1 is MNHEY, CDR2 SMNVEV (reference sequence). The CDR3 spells CTSSSSWGAGGYEQYF. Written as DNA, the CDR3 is TGTACCAGCAGCTCGTCCTGGGGGGCGGGAGGTTACGAGCAGTACTTC.

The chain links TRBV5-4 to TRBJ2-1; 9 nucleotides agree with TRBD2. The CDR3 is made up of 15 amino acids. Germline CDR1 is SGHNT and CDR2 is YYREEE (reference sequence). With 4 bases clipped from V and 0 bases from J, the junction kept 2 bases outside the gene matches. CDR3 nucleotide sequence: TGTGCCAGCAGCAGCGGGAGGAGCTCCTACAATGAGCAGTTCTTC. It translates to CASSSGRSSYNEQFF.

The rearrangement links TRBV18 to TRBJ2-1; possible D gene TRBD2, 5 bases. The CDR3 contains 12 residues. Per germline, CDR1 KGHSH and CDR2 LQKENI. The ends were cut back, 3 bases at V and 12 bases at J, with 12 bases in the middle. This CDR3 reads CASSPEGLGQFF. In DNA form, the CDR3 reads TGTGCCAGCTCACCCGAGGGCCTGGGGCAGTTCTTC.

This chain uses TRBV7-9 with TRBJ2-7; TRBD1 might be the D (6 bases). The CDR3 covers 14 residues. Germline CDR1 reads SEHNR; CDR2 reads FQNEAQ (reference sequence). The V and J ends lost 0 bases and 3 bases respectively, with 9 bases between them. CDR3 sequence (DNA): TGTGCCAGCAGCTTAGCGGTAGGGGGCTACGAGCAGTACTTC. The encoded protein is CASSLAVGGYEQYF.

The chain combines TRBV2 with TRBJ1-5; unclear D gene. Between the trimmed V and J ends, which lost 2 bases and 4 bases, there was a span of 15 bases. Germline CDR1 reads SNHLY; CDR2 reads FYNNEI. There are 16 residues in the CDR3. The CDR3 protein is CASSERWGGWNQPQHF. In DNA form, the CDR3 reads TGTGCCAGCAGTGAAAGATGGGGAGGTTGGAATCAGCCCCAGCATTTT.

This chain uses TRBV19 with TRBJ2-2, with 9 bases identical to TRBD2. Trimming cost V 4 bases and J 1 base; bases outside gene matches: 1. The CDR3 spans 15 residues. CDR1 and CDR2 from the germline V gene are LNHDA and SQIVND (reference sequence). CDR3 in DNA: TGTGCCAGTAGTAAACTAGCGGGGAACACCGGGGAGCTGTTTTTT. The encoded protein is CASSKLAGNTGELFF.

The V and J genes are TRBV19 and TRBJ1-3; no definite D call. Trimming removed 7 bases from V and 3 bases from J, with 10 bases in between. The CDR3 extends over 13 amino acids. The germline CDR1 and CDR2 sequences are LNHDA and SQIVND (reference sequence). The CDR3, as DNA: TGTGCCAGTATGGTGGGCGTTGGAAACACCATATATTTT. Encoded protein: CASMVGVGNTIYF. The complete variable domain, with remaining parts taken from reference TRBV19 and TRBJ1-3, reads DGGITQSPKYLFRKEGQNVTLSCEQNLNHDAMYWYRQDPGQGLRLIYYSQIVNDFQKGDIAEGYSVSREKKESFPLTVTSAQKNPTAFYLCASMVGVGNTIYFGEGSWLTVV.

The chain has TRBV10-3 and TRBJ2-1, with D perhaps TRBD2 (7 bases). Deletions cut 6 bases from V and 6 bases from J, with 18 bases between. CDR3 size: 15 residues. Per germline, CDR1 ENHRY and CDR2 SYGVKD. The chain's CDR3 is CAIRGGQGGGNEQFF. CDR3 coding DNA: TGTGCCATCAGAGGGGGTCAGGGCGGGGGCAATGAGCAGTTCTTC.

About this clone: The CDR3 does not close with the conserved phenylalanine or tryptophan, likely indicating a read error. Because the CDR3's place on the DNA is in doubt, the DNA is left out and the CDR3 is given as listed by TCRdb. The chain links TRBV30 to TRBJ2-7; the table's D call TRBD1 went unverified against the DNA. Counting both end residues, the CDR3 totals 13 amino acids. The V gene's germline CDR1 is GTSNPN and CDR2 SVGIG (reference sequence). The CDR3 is CAWSVLGTGPKVL.

The CDR3 is CASSPGLGSSYEQYF. CDR3 DNA sequence: TGCGCCAGCAGCCCCGGACTAGGGAGCTCCTACGAGCAGTACTTC. V usage is TRBV10-1 and J usage is TRBJ2-7; TRBD2 agrees at 7 bases. With 6 bases clipped from V and 0 bases from J, the junction kept 8 bases outside the gene matches. CDR1 and CDR2 (germline): WNHNN, SYGVQD (reference sequence). The CDR3 is 15 residues long.

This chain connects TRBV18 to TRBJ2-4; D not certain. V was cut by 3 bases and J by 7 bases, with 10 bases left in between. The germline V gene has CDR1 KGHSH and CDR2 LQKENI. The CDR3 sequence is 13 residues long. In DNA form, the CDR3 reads TGTGCCAGCTCACCCACTGCTTATAACATTCAGTACTTC. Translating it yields CASSPTAYNIQYF.

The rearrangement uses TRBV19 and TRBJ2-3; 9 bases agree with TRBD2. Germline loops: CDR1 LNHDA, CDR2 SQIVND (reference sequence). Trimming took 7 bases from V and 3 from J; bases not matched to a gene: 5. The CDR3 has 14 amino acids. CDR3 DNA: TGTGCCAGTAAAAGCGGGAGGTGGACAGATACGCAGTATTTT. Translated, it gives CASKSGRWTDTQYF. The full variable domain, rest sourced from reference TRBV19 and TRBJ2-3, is DGGITQSPKYLFRKEGQNVTLSCEQNLNHDAMYWYRQDPGQGLRLIYYSQIVNDFQKGDIAEGYSVSREKKESFPLTVTSAQKNPTAFYLCASKSGRWTDTQYFGPGTRLTVL.